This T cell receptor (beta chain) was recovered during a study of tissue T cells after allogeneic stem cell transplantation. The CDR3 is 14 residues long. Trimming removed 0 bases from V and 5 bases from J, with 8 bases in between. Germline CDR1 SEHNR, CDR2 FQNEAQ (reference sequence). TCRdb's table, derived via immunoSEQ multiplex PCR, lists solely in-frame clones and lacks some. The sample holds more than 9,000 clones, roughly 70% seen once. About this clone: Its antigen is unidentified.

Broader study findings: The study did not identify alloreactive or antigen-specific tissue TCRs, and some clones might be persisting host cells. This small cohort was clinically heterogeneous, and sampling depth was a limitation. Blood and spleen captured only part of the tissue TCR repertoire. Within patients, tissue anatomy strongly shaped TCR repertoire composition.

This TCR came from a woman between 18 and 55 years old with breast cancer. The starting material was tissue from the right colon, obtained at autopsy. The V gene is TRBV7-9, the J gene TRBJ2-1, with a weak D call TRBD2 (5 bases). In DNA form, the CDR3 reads TGTGCCAGCAGCTTAGCTCGGGGTGACAATGAGCAGTTCTTC. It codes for CASSLARGDNEQFF. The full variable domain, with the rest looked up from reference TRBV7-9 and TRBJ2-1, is DTGVSQNPRHKITKRGQNVTFRCDPISEHNRLYWYRQTLGQGPEFLTYFQNEAQLEKSRLLSDRFSAERPKGSFSTLEIQRTEQGDSAMYLCASSLARGDNEQFFGPGTRLTVL.